Listed below are T cell receptor beta chains from one sample, sequenced in a study of post-analysis software for immune sequencing data. TCRdb analysed the PCR reads with MiXCR anew, one entry per CDR3 protein. The data hold about 460,000 distinct CDR3 sequences, with roughly 46% observed a single time. Sequences were obtained from blood. The source is a girl aged 5-17 years with multiple sclerosis. The CDR3 runs from the conserved cysteine through the conserved F or W. The order of the fields is CDR3 protein, CDR3 DNA, J gene, D gene, clone size, V gene. A D gene is named only where the DNA matches it firmly. Clone size is stated in some rows and not others, as once, few, many or a class when expanded.

CDR3aa: CASSLMASLADTSYTQYF
CDR3nt: TGTGCCAGCAGCTTAATGGCCTCACTAGCGGATACTTCCTATACGCAGTATTTT
j_gene: TRBJ2-3
d_gene: TRBD2
abundance: once
v_gene: TRBV7-3

CDR3aa: CRSNEQFF
CDR3nt: TGCAGATCAAATGAGCAGTTCTTC
j_gene: TRBJ2-1
d_gene: NA
abundance: NA
v_gene: TRBV20-1

CDR3aa: CASSLAVAGGPQKFF
CDR3nt: TGTGCCAGCAGCTTAGCGGTGGCAGGTGGTCCGCAGAAGTTCTTC
j_gene: TRBJ2-1
d_gene: NA
abundance: few
v_gene: TRBV7-9

CDR3aa: CASRSTGTSSNEQFF
CDR3nt: TGTGCCAGCAGATCCACCGGGACTAGCTCTAATGAGCAGTTCTTC
j_gene: TRBJ2-1
d_gene: TRBD2
abundance: NA
v_gene: TRBV7-3

CDR3aa: CASRPQGWYGYTF
CDR3nt: TGTGCCAGCAGGCCACAGGGGTGGTATGGCTACACCTTC
j_gene: TRBJ1-2
d_gene: TRBD1
abundance: NA
v_gene: TRBV12-3/TRBV12-4

CDR3aa: CASSLRSQSTDTQYF
CDR3nt: TGTGCCAGCAGCTTACGCAGCCAGAGCACAGATACGCAGTATTTT
j_gene: TRBJ2-3
d_gene: NA
abundance: NA
v_gene: TRBV7-8

CDR3aa: CATGEPPDTQYF
CDR3nt: TGTGCCACTGGGGAACCGCCAGATACGCAGTATTTT
j_gene: TRBJ2-3
d_gene: NA
abundance: NA
v_gene: TRBV15

CDR3aa: CSVLAGGYEQYF
CDR3nt: TGCAGCGTTCTAGCGGGAGGCTACGAGCAGTACTTC
j_gene: TRBJ2-7
d_gene: TRBD2
abundance: few
v_gene: TRBV29-1

CDR3aa: CASTLDREWSDEQFF
CDR3nt: TGTGCCAGCACCTTGGACAGGGAATGGTCGGATGAGCAGTTCTTC
j_gene: TRBJ2-1
d_gene: TRBD1
abundance: NA
v_gene: TRBV28

CDR3aa: CASMGPQETQYF
CDR3nt: TGTGCCAGCATGGGGCCTCAAGAGACCCAGTACTTC
j_gene: TRBJ2-5
d_gene: NA
abundance: few
v_gene: TRBV6-5

CDR3aa: CASSHGSNDLNYGYTF
CDR3nt: TGTGCCAGCAGCCACGGAAGTAATGATCTCAACTATGGCTACACCTTC
j_gene: TRBJ1-2
d_gene: NA
abundance: NA
v_gene: TRBV6-6

CDR3aa: CASSEFEGSEQFF
CDR3nt: TGTGCCAGCAGTGAATTTGAGGGTAGTGAGCAGTTCTTC
j_gene: TRBJ2-1
d_gene: NA
abundance: few
v_gene: TRBV2

CDR3aa: CSVEPHRATEAFF
CDR3nt: TGCAGCGTTGAACCACACAGGGCCACTGAAGCTTTCTTT
j_gene: TRBJ1-1
d_gene: NA
abundance: few
v_gene: TRBV29-1

CDR3aa: CASSSAESGYNEQFF
CDR3nt: TGTGCCAGCAGCTCCGCGGAGTCGGGCTACAATGAGCAGTTCTTC
j_gene: TRBJ2-1
d_gene: NA
abundance: few
v_gene: TRBV7-3

CDR3aa: CSARMARTAKNIQYF
CDR3nt: TGCAGTGCTAGGATGGCTAGAACGGCCAAAAACATTCAGTACTTC
j_gene: TRBJ2-4
d_gene: NA
abundance: NA
v_gene: TRBV20-1

CDR3aa: CASSVQRGSPLHF
CDR3nt: TGTGCCAGCAGCGTACAGCGGGGTTCACCCCTCCACTTT
j_gene: TRBJ1-6
d_gene: NA
abundance: few
v_gene: TRBV9

CDR3aa: CSARGSLELSNQPQHF
CDR3nt: TGCAGTGCTAGAGGGTCACTGGAGCTTAGCAATCAGCCCCAGCATTTT
j_gene: TRBJ1-5
d_gene: NA
abundance: NA
v_gene: TRBV20-1

CDR3aa: CASSLSGTVSYEQYF
CDR3nt: TGCGCCAGCAGCCTTTCCGGGACAGTCTCCTACGAGCAGTACTTC
j_gene: TRBJ2-7
d_gene: TRBD1
abundance: few
v_gene: TRBV5-1

CDR3aa: CSGQEQNTEAFF
CDR3nt: TGCAGCGGACAGGAGCAAAACACTGAAGCTTTCTTT
j_gene: TRBJ1-1
d_gene: NA
abundance: NA
v_gene: TRBV29-1

CDR3aa: CSVGSPNEQFF
CDR3nt: TGCAGCGTTGGAAGCCCCAATGAGCAGTTCTTC
j_gene: TRBJ2-1
d_gene: NA
abundance: NA
v_gene: TRBV29-1

CDR3aa: CSARGGRVGPTDTQYF
CDR3nt: TGCAGTGCTAGGGGCGGACGAGTGGGACCCACAGATACGCAGTATTTT
j_gene: TRBJ2-3
d_gene: NA
abundance: NA
v_gene: TRBV20-1

CDR3aa: CAGSLRVGADEQYF
CDR3nt: TGTGCCGGCAGTTTAAGAGTGGGAGCTGACGAGCAGTACTTC
j_gene: TRBJ2-7
d_gene: NA
abundance: NA
v_gene: TRBV12-3/TRBV12-4

CDR3aa: CASSLTSGRDNEQYF
CDR3nt: TGCGCCAGCAGCCTGACTAGCGGGAGGGATAACGAGCAGTACTTC
j_gene: TRBJ2-7
d_gene: TRBD2
abundance: NA
v_gene: TRBV5-1

CDR3aa: CASTSRRETQYF
CDR3nt: TGTGCCAGCACCTCCCGGCGGGAGACCCAGTACTTC
j_gene: TRBJ2-5
d_gene: NA
abundance: NA
v_gene: TRBV28

CDR3aa: CASSSGTGVLNYGYTF
CDR3nt: TGTGCCAGCAGTTCCGGGACAGGGGTCTTGAACTATGGCTACACCTTC
j_gene: TRBJ1-2
d_gene: TRBD1
abundance: few
v_gene: TRBV6-6

CDR3aa: CASSLDYEANVLTF
CDR3nt: TGTGCCAGCAGCTTAGACTATGAGGCCAACGTCCTGACTTTC
j_gene: TRBJ2-6
d_gene: NA
abundance: NA
v_gene: TRBV7-6